This T cell receptor (beta chain) was captured in a study of T cells in localized non-small cell lung cancer. Notes on the study in general: Researchers found a median 57 of the top 100 tumor clones in adjacent lung.

This CDR3 comprises 13 residues. With 2 bases clipped from V and 5 bases from J, the junction kept 2 bases outside the gene matches. Per the germline V gene, CDR1 is SGHNT and CDR2 is YYREEE (reference sequence). To note about this clone: The antigen is undetermined.

Assay used: immunoSEQ multiplex PCR; TCRdb lists only in-frame clones, some missing. The sample lists fewer than 35,000 clones; 94% were seen once. The TCR sequence derives from a woman aged 35-75 years with stage I lung adenocarcinoma. This material consisted of peripheral blood, taken before any cancer treatment. The chain uses TRBV5-4 and TRBJ2-5; TRBD1 aligns across 8 bases. The CDR3 reads CASSLWTGETQYF. The CDR3 bases are TGTGCCAGCAGCTTATGGACAGGGGAGACCCAGTACTTC.